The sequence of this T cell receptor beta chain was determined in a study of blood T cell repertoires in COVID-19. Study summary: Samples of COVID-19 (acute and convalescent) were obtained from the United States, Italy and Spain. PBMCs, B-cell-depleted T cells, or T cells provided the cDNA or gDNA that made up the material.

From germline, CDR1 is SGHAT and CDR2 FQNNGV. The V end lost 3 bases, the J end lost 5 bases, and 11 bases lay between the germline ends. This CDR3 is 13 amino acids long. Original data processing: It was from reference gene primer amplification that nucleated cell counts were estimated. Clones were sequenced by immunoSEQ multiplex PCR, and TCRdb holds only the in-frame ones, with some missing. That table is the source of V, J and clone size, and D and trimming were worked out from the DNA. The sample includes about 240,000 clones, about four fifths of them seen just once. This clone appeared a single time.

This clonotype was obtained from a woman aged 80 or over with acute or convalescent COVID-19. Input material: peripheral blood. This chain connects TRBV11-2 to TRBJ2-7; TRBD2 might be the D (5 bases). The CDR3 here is CASSFREGHEQYF. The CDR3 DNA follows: TGTGCCAGCAGCTTTCGAGAGGGCCACGAGCAGTACTTC.